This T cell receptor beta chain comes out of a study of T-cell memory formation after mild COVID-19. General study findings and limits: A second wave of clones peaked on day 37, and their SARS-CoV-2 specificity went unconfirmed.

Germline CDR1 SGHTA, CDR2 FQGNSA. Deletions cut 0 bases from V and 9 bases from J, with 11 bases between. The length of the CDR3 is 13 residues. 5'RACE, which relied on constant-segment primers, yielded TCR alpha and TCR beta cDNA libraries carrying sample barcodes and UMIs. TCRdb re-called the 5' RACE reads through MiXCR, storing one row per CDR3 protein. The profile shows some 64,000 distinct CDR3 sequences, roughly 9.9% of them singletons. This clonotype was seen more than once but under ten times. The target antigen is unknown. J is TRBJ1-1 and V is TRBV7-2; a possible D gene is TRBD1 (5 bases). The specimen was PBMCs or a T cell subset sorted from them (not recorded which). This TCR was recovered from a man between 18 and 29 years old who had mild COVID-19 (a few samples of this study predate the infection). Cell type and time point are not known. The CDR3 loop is CASSLALRGKAFF. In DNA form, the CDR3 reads TGTGCCAGCAGCTTAGCGCTAAGGGGAAAAGCTTTCTTT.